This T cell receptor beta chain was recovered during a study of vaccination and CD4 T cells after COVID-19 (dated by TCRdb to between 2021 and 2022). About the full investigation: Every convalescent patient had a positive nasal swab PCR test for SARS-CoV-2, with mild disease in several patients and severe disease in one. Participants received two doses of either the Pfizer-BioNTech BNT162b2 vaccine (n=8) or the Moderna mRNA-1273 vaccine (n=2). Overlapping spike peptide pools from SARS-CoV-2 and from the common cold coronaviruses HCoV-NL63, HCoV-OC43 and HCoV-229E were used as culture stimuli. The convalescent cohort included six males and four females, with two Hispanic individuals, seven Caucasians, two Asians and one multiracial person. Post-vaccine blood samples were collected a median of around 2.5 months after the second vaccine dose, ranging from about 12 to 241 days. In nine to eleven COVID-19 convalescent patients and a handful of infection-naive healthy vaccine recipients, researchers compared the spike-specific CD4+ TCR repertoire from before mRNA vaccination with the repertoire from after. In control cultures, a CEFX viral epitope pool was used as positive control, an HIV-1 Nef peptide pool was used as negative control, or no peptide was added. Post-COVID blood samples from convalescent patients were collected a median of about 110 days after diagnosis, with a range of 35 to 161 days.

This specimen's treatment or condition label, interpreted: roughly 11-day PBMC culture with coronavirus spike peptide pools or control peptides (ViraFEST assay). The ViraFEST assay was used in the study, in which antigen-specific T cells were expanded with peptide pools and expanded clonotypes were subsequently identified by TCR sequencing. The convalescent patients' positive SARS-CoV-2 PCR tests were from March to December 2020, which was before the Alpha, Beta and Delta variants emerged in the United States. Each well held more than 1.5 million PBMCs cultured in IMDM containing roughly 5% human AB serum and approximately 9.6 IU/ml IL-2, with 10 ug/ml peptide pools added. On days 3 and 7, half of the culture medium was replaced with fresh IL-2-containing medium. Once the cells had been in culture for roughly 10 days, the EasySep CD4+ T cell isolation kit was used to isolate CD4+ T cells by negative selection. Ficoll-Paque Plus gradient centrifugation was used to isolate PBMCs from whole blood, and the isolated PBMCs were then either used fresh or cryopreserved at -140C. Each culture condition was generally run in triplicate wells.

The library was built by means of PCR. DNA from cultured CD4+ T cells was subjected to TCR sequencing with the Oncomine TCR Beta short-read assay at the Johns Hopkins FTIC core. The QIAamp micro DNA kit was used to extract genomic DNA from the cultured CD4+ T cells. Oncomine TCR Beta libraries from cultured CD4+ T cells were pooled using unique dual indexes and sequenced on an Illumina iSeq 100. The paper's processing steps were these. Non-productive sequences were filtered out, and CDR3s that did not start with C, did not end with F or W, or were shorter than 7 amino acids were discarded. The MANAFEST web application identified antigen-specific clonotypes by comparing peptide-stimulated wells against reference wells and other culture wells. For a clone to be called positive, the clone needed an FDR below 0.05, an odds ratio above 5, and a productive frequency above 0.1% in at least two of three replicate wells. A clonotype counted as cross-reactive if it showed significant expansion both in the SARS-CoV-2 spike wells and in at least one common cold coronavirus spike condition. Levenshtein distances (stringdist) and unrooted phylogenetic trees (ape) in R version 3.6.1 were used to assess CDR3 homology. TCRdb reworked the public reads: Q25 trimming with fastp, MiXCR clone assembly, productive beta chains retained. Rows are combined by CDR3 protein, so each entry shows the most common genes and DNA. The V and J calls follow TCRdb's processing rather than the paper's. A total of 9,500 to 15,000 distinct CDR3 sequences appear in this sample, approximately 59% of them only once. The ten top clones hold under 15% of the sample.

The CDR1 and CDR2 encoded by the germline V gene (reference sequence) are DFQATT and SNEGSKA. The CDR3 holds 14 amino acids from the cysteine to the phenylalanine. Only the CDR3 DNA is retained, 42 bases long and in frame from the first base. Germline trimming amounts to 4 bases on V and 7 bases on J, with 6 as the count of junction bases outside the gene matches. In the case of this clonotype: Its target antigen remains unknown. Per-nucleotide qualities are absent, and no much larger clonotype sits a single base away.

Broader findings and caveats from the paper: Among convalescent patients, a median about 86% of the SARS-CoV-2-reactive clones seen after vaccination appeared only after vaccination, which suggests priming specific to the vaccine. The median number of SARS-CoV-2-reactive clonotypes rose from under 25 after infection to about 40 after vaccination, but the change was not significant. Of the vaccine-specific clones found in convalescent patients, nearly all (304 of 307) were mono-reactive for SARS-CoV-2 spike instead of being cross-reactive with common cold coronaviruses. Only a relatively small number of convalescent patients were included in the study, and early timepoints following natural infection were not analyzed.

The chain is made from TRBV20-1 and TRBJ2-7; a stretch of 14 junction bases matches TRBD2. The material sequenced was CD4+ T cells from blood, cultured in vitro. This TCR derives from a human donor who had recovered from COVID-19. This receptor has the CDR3 CSATGLAGVREQYF. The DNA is TGCAGTGCTACGGGACTAGCGGGAGTGAGGGAGCAGTACTTC.